Following are 20 T cell receptor beta chains from one sample sequenced in a study of T cell responses to AZD1222 COVID-19 vaccine. Data came from immunoSEQ multiplex PCR; TCRdb stores just in-frame clones and leaves some out. The data show 100,000 to 150,000 clones, with roughly 86% seen just once and 10% held by the top ten. The specimen was peripheral blood, collected on day 0 of AZD1222 vaccination. The receptor source for this set is an adult in good health.

The CDR3 protein is CASSQGLPSYEQYF. The DNA for the CDR3 is TGCGCCAGCAGCCAGGGACTACCCTCCTACGAGCAGTACTTC. This sequence joins TRBV5-1 and TRBJ2-7, with TRBD2 matching 7 bases. Germline CDR1 is SGHRS and CDR2 is YFSETQ. The CDR3 covers 14 residues. V trimming: 4 bases; J trimming: 0 bases; junction bases outside the gene matches: 4.

A word on this clone: A junction boundary mismatches the germline segment, possibly from a read error. V gene TRBV10-3 combines with J gene TRBJ1-2; 7 bases are a match to TRBD1. CDR1 is ENHRY, CDR2 SYGVKD, per germline. This CDR3 contains 14 residues. The CDR3 DNA reads as TGTGCCTTCAGGGAGGGGGCGCGTTCCCATGGCTACACCTTC. This gives the protein CAFREGARSHGYTF.

This sequence joins TRBV4-1 and TRBJ1-1; a possible D gene is TRBD1 (6 bases). Trimming cost V 4 bases and J 6 bases, with 12 bases left between them. CDR3 length: 13 amino acids. From germline, CDR1 is MGHRA and CDR2 YSYEKL. The DNA for the CDR3 is TGCGCCAGCAGCCCGGTGGGGGGCCCTGAAGCTTTCTTT. Amino acid sequence: CASSPVGGPEAFF.

Only a few counts were recorded for this clone. Distinct nucleotide sequences in the sample also encode this CDR3. This chain links TRBV5-1 with TRBJ2-7, with no clear D. The CDR3 is 13 amino acids. The germline V gene encodes CDR1 SGHRS and CDR2 YFSETQ. Trimming shortened V by 0 bases and J by 1 base, and 5 bases separated the two germline ends. The CDR3, as DNA: TGCGCCAGCAGCTTGGCTGGATCCTACGAGCAGTACTTC. This translates into CASSLAGSYEQYF.

The table lists this clone with a count of one. V is TRBV5-4 and J is TRBJ2-7, with TRBD1 matching over 8 bases. V trimming: 0 bases; J trimming: 4 bases; junction bases outside the gene matches: 6. Germline V lookup: CDR1 SGHNT, CDR2 YYREEE (reference sequence). This CDR3 spans 15 amino acids. DNA for the CDR3: TGTGCCAGCAGCTTGGTAGACAGGGGCCGGTACGAGCAGTACTTC. Translation gives CASSLVDRGRYEQYF. Using reference TRBV5-4 and TRBJ2-7 for the parts outside the CDR3, the full variable domain is ETGVTQSPTHLIKTRGQQVTLRCSSQSGHNTVSWYQQALGQGPQFIFQYYREEENGRGNFPPRFSGLQFPNYSSELNVNALELDDSALYLCASSLVDRGRYEQYFGPGTRLTVT.

The CDR3 nucleotides are TGCAGTGCTAGGCTAGTGTATGAGCAGTTCTTC. Translated: CSARLVYEQFF. V is TRBV20-1 and J is TRBJ2-1; D ambiguous. The CDR3 extends over 11 amino acids. Germline assignment: CDR1 DFQATT and CDR2 SNEGSKA (reference sequence). Trimming took 3 bases from V and 8 from J, leaving 8 bases between them.

The V call is TRBV6-6, the J call TRBJ2-7; 7 bases match TRBD1. Unmatched junction bases numbered 5, after V lost 2 bases and J lost 4 bases. The CDR3 totals 14 residues. From germline, CDR1 is MNHNY and CDR2 SVGAGI (reference sequence). The CDR3 here is CASSYDRVVYEQYF. Written as DNA, the CDR3 is TGTGCCAGCAGTTACGACAGGGTCGTATACGAGCAGTACTTC.

The genes are TRBV18 and TRBJ2-7, with TRBD1 matching 9 bases. The V gene end was trimmed by 2 bases and the J gene end by 2 bases; junction bases not matched to a gene: 4. The germline gives CDR1 KGHSH, CDR2 LQKENI. CDR3 length: 15 amino acids. CDR3 residues: CASSPRTGVTYEQYF. CDR3 DNA sequence: TGTGCCAGCTCACCAAGGACAGGGGTCACCTACGAGCAGTACTTC. Supplemented by reference TRBV18 and TRBJ2-7, the full variable domain reads NAGVMQNPRHLVRRRGQEARLRCSPMKGHSHVYWYRQLPEEGLKFMVYLQKENIIDESGMPKERFSAEFPKEGPSILRIQQVVRGDSAAYFCASSPRTGVTYEQYFGPGTRLTVT.

The chain employs TRBV29-1 and TRBJ2-1, with a weak D call TRBD2 (5 bases). The CDR3 contains 13 residues. The germline V gene has CDR1 SQVTM and CDR2 ANQGSEA. V lost 1 base and J lost 4, with 8 bases in between. CDR3 residues: CSVEGSGYNEQFF. For the CDR3, the DNA is TGCAGCGTTGAAGGGTCGGGGTACAATGAGCAGTTCTTC.

The V and J genes are TRBV5-1 and TRBJ2-1; the match to TRBD2 covers 13 bases. Looked up from germline, CDR1 is SGHRS and CDR2 is YFSETQ. V was pared by 4 bases and J by 0 bases, with 10 bases of the junction left unmatched. The CDR3 has 19 residues. CDR3 coding DNA: TGCGCCAGCAGCAGAATCGGACTAGCGGGGGCCAGCTCCTACAATGAGCAGTTCTTC. Translated, it gives CASSRIGLAGASSYNEQFF.

The chain uses TRBV5-1 and TRBJ2-7; TRBD2 agrees at 10 bases. The CDR3 loop spans 16 amino acids. The V segment lost 1 base and the J segment 7 bases; nucleotides outside the gene matches: 11. Germline lookup yields CDR1 SGHRS and CDR2 YFSETQ. In nucleotides, the CDR3 is TGCGCCAGCAGCTTGCGGACTAGCGGAGGCAATAGGGAGCAGTACTTC. It is translated as CASSLRTSGGNREQYF.

The gene calls are TRBV7-2 and TRBJ2-7, with D possibly matching TRBD2 (6 bases). Germline lookup yields CDR1 SGHTA and CDR2 FQGNSA. Trimming left V 5 bases short and J 0 bases short, with 17 bases between. This CDR3 comprises 16 residues. The CDR3 region is CASSPTSTAGSYEQYF. The DNA of the CDR3 is TGTGCCAGCAGCCCGACTAGTACCGCCGGCTCCTACGAGCAGTACTTC.

The V call is TRBV6-5, the J call TRBJ2-7; possible D gene TRBD1, 6 bases. The CDR3 loop spans 11 amino acids. Deletions cut 5 bases from V and 6 bases from J, with 8 bases between. Germline CDR1 MNHEY, CDR2 SVGAGI. The CDR3 DNA reads TGTGCCAGCAGTACAGGGTTCGAGCAGTACTTC. Encoded protein: CASSTGFEQYF.

The V gene is TRBV6-6, the J gene TRBJ1-2, with 11 bases that match TRBD1. The CDR3 extends over 15 amino acids. Per the germline V gene, CDR1 is MNHNY and CDR2 is SVGAGI (reference sequence). J was trimmed by 5 bases and V by 6 bases; bases with no gene match: 8. The CDR3 bases are TGTGCCAGCAGCGAGGGGACAGGGGGGTCTTATGGCTACACCTTC. It translates to CASSEGTGGSYGYTF.

This chain uses TRBV20-1 with TRBJ2-3; D assignment may be TRBD1 or TRBD2 (5 bases each). The V and J ends lost 5 bases and 3 bases respectively, with 24 bases between them. The CDR3 consists of 17 residues. CDR1 is DFQATT and CDR2 is SNEGSKA in the germline V gene (reference sequence). The CDR3 loop reads CSAGGGLGRGRTDTQYF. CDR3 coding DNA: TGCAGTGCTGGTGGAGGCTTGGGGCGAGGACGGACAGATACGCAGTATTTT.

This sequence joins TRBV4-1 and TRBJ1-1, with 8 bases aligning to TRBD1. Germline trimming cut 4 bases from V and 1 base from J; bases unmatched to any gene: 5. Germline CDR1 MGHRA, CDR2 YSYEKL. The CDR3 is 15 amino acids. As DNA, the CDR3 is TGCGCCAGCAGCCTGGACAGGGCTGGGAACACTGAAGCTTTCTTT. Translated, it gives CASSLDRAGNTEAFF.

The V and J genes are TRBV5-5 and TRBJ2-7; D may be TRBD1 (6 bases). Germline CDR1 reads SGHKS; CDR2 reads YYEKEE (reference sequence). V shed 0 bases and J shed 3 bases, with 16 bases lying between them. CDR3 length: 16 residues. The CDR3 loop reads CASSLGAGAPNYEQYF. The DNA of the CDR3 is TGTGCCAGCAGCTTGGGTGCAGGGGCTCCAAACTACGAGCAGTACTTC.

V and J are TRBV10-1 and TRBJ1-5; tentative D call: TRBD1 (5 bases). V was pared by 7 bases and J by 3 bases, with 13 bases between. CDR3 length: 14 amino acids. From germline, CDR1 is WNHNN and CDR2 SYGVQD (reference sequence). The CDR3: CASINRQYNQPQHF. CDR3 in DNA: TGCGCCAGCATTAACCGACAGTACAATCAGCCCCAGCATTTT.

The chain links TRBV30 to TRBJ2-7; D is ambiguous. Germline-derived CDR1 and CDR2 are GTSNPN and SVGIG (reference sequence). The CDR3 contains 13 residues. V lost 4 bases to trimming and J lost 2 bases, with 12 bases between them. DNA of the CDR3: TGTGCCTGGACTATCCCGGTGGCCTACGAGCAGTACTTC. Its protein is CAWTIPVAYEQYF.

The chain carries TRBV29-1 and TRBJ2-3; the D is unclear. Germline V CDR1 and CDR2: SQVTM, ANQGSEA. V lost 7 bases, J lost 5 bases, and 10 bases lay in between. There are 11 residues in the CDR3. The CDR3 region is CSGVRGDTQYF. CDR3 in DNA: TGCAGCGGCGTCAGAGGAGATACGCAGTATTTT.